Here is one TCR beta chain with its context. Data came from immunoSEQ multiplex PCR; TCRdb stores just in-frame clones and leaves some out. This sample has about 320,000 clones, with more than 70% found just once. This entry is derived from a study of blood T cell repertoires in COVID-19. Study-wide context: The study drew acute and convalescent COVID-19 samples from the United States, Italy and Spain.

Looked up from germline, CDR1 is KGHDR and CDR2 is SFDVKD. Trimming at V came to 2 bases and at J to 4 bases, leaving 12 bases not matched to a gene. The CDR3 loop spans 18 amino acids. Recruited during active infection, patients (from Seattle) were subsequently followed longitudinally. The receptor was isolated from a woman in her twenties or thirties with COVID-19, enrolled during active disease. Sequencing was carried out using peripheral blood. The chain is built from TRBV24-1 and TRBJ2-5; TRBD2 aligns across 10 bases. The CDR3 reads CATSDSKLTSGPSETQYF. In DNA form, the CDR3 reads TGTGCCACCAGTGATTCGAAACTGACTAGCGGGCCATCAGAGACCCAGTACTTC.